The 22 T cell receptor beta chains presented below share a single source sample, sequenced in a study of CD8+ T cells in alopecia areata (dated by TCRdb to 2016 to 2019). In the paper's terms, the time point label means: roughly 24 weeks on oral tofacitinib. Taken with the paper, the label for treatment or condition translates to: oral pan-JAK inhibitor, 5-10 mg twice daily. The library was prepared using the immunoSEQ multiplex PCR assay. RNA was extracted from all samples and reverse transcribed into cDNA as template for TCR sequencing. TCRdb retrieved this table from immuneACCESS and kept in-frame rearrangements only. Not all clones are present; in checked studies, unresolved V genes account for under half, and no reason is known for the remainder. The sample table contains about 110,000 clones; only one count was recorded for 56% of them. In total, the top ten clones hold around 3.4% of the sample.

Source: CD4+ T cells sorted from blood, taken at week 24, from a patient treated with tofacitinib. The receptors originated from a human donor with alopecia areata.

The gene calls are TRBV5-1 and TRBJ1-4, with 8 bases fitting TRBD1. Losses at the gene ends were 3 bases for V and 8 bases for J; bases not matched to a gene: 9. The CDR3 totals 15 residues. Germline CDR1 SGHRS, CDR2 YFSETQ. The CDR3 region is CASSSGQAGREKLFF. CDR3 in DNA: TGCGCCAGCAGCTCGGGACAGGCGGGGCGCGAAAAACTGTTTTTT. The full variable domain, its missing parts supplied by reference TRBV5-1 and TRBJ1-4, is KAGVTQTPRYLIKTRGQQVTLSCSPISGHRSVSWYQQTPGQGLQFLFEYFSETQRNKGNFPGRFSGRQFSNSRSEMNVSTLELGDSALYLCASSSGQAGREKLFFGSGTQLSVL.

CDR3 DNA sequence: TGTGCCAGCACCCGTTGGGGGGACTACAATGAGCAGTTCTTC. It is translated as CASTRWGDYNEQFF. This chain links TRBV6-5 with TRBJ2-1; maybe TRBD2 (6 bases). The CDR3 is 14 amino acids. Germline V lookup: CDR1 MNHEY, CDR2 SVGAGI. The ends were cut back, 7 bases at V and 3 bases at J, with 13 bases in the middle.

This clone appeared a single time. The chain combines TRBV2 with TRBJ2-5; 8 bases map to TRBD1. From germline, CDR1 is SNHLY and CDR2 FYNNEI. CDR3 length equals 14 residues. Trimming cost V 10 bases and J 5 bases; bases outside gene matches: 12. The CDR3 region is CATSRQGIGETQYF. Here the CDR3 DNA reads TGTGCCACCTCCCGACAGGGGATCGGGGAGACCCAGTACTTC. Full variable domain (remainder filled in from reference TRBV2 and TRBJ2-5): EPEVTQTPSHQVTQMGQEVILRCVPISNHLYFYWYRQILGQKVEFLVSFYNNEISEKSEIFDDQFSVERPDGSNFTLKIRSTKLEDSAMYFCATSRQGIGETQYFGPGTRLLVL.

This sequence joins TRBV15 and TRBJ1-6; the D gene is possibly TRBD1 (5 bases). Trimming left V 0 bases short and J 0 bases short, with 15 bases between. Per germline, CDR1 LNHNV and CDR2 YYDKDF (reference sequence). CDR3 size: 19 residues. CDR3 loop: CATSRDGAGRSSYNSPLHF. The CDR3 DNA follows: TGTGCCACCAGCAGAGATGGAGCAGGGAGGTCCTCCTATAATTCACCCCTCCACTTT.

The CDR3 sequence: CASSVDPGTGAYNSPLHF. CDR3 DNA sequence: TGTGCCAGCAGCGTAGACCCCGGGACAGGGGCTTATAATTCACCCCTCCACTTT. The chain couples TRBV9 to TRBJ1-6, with 10 bases aligning to TRBD1. V was pared by 0 bases and J by 4 bases, with 7 bases of the junction left unmatched. Per the germline V gene, CDR1 is SGDLS and CDR2 is YYNGEE. The CDR3 runs 18 residues.

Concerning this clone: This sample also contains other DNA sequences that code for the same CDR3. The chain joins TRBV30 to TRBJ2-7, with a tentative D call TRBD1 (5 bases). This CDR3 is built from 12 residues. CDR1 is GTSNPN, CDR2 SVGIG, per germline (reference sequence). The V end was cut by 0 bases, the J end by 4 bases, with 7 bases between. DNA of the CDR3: TGTGCCTGGAGTGTTCAGGGTTACGAGCAGTACTTC. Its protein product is CAWSVQGYEQYF.

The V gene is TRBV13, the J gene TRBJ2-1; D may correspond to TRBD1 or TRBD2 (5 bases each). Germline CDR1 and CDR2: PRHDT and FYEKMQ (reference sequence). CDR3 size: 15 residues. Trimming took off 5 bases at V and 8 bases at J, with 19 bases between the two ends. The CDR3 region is CASSGTGPGVDEQFF. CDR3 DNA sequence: TGTGCCAGCAGCGGTACGGGGCCGGGCGTCGATGAGCAGTTCTTC.

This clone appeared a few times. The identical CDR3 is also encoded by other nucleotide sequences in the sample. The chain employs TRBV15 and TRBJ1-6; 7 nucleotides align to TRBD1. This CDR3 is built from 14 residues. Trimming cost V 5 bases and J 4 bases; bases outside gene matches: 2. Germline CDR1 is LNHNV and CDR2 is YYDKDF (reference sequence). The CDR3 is CATSRQGYNSPLHF. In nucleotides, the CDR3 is TGTGCCACCAGCCGACAGGGATATAATTCACCCCTCCACTTT.

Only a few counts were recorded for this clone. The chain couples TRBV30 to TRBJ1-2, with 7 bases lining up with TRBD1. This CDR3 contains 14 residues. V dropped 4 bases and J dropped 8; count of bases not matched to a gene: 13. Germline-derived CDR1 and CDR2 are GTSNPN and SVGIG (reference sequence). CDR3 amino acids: CAWITTGKSGGYTF. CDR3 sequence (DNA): TGTGCCTGGATAACGACAGGGAAGTCGGGAGGCTACACCTTC.

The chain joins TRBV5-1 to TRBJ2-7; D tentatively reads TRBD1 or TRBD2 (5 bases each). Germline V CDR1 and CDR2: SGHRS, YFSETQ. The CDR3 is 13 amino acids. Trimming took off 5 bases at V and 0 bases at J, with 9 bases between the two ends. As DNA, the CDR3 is TGCGCCAGCAGTCGGGACCCCTCCTACGAGCAGTACTTC. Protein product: CASSRDPSYEQYF. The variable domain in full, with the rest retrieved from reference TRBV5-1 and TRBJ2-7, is KAGVTQTPRYLIKTRGQQVTLSCSPISGHRSVSWYQQTPGQGLQFLFEYFSETQRNKGNFPGRFSGRQFSNSRSEMNVSTLELGDSALYLCASSRDPSYEQYFGPGTRLTVT.

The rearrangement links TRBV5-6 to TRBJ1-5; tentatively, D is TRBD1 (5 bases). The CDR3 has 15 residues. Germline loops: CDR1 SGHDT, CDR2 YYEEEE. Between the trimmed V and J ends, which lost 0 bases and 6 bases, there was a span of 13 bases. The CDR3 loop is CASSLGPGPVQPQHF. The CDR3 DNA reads TGTGCCAGCAGCTTGGGTCCGGGACCGGTTCAGCCCCAGCATTTT. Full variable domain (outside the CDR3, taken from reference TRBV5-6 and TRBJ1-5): DAGVTQSPTHLIKTRGQQVTLRCSPKSGHDTVSWYQQALGQGPQFIFQYYEEEERQRGNFPDRFSGHQFPNYSSELNVNALLLGDSALYLCASSLGPGPVQPQHFGDGTRLSIL.

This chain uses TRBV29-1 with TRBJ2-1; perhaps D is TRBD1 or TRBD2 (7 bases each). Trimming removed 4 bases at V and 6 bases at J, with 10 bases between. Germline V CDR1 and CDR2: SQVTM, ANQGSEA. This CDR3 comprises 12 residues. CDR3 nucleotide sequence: TGCAGCGTTGCAGGGGGGGGCAATGAGCAGTTCTTC. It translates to CSVAGGGNEQFF.

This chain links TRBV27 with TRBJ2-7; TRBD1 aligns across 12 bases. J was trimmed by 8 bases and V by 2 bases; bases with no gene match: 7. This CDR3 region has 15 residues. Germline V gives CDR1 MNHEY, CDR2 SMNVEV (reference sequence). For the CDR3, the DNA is TGTGCCAGCAGTTTAGTCGGGACAGGGGGCTATAAGCAGTACTTC. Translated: CASSLVGTGGYKQYF.

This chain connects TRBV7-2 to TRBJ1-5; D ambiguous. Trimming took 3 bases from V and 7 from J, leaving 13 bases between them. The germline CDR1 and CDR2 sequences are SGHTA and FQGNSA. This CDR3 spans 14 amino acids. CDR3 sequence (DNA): TGTGCCAGCAGCTTTCGAGACCTAAGACAGCCCCAGCATTTT. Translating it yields CASSFRDLRQPQHF. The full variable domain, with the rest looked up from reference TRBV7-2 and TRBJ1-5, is GAGVSQSPSNKVTEKGKDVELRCDPISGHTALYWYRQSLGQGLEFLIYFQGNSAPDKSGLPSDRFSAERTGGSVSTLTIQRTQQEDSAVYLCASSFRDLRQPQHFGDGTRLSIL.

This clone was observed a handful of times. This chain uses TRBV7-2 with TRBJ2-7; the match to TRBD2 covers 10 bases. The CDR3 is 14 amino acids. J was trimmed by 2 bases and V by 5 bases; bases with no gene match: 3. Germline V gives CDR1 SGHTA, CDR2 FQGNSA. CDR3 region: CASSPSGGPYEQYF. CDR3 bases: TGTGCCAGCAGCCCTAGCGGGGGACCCTACGAGCAGTACTTC.

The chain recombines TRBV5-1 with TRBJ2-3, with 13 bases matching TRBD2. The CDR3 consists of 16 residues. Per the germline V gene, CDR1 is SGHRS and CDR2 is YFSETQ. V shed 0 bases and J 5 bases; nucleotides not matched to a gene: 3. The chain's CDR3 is CASSLATSGGIDTQYF. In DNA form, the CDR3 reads TGCGCCAGCAGCTTGGCGACTAGCGGGGGGATAGATACGCAGTATTTT.

This chain's CDR3 is CASSGLGLANTEAFF. CDR3 sequence (DNA): TGTGCCAGCAGTGGTTTGGGGTTGGCTAACACTGAAGCTTTCTTT. The rearrangement joins TRBV2 to TRBJ1-1; D call uncertain. Trimming removed 4 bases from V and 2 bases from J, with 14 bases in between. There are 15 residues in the CDR3. Germline CDR1 is SNHLY and CDR2 is FYNNEI.

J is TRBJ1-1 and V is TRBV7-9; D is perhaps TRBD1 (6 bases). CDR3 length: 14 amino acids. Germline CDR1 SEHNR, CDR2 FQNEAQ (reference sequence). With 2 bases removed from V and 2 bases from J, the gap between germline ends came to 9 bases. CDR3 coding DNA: TGTGCCAGCAGCTTAAGGGGGACAAACACTGAAGCTTTCTTT. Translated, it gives CASSLRGTNTEAFF.

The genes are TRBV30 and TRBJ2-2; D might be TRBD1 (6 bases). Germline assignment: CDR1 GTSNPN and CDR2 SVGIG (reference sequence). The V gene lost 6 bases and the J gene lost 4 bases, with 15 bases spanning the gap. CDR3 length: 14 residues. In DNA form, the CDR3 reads TGTGCCTGCCGAGGCAGAGGGGGCACCGGGGAGCTGTTTTTT. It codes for CACRGRGGTGELFF.

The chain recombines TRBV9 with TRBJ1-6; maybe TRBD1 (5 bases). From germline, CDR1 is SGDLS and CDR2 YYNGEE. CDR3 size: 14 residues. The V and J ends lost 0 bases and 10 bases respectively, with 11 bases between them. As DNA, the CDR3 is TGTGCCAGCAGCGTAGGCGCAGGGTACTCACCCCTCCACTTT. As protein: CASSVGAGYSPLHF.

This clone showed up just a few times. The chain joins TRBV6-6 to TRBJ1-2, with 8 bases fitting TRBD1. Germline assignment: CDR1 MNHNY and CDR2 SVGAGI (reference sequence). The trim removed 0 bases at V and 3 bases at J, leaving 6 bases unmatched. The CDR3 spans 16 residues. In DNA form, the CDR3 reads TGTGCCAGCAGTTACTCTATTCAGGGGGCCCACTATGGCTACACCTTC. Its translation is CASSYSIQGAHYGYTF.

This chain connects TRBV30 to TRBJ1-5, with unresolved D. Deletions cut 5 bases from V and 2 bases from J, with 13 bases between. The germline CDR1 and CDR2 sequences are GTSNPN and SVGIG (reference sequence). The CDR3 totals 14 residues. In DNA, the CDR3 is TGTGCCTGGGGGTTAGGGCTTGGCAATCAGCCCCAGCATTTT. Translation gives CAWGLGLGNQPQHF.